This entry is about one T cell receptor (beta chain). What it recognizes is unknown. Assay used: immunoSEQ multiplex PCR; TCRdb lists only in-frame clones, some missing. The profile covers 55,000 to 75,000 clones, with 90% to 95% appearing a single time and 3.5% to 4% taken by the ten largest. The data were taken from a study of OX40 agonist ivuxolimab in advanced cancers. As for the study in general: Ivuxolimab was delivered to patients intravenously every 2 weeks at doses spanning 0.01 to 10 mg/kg.

Study results and limitations: Antigen targets of the expanded peripheral T cells went undetermined.

Germline CDR1 is MNHNY and CDR2 is SVGAGI (reference sequence). J lost 0 bases, V lost 3 bases, and 4 bases had no gene match. The CDR3 has 16 amino acids. The chain combines TRBV6-6 with TRBJ1-4, with 7 positions matching TRBD1. This sequence was found in an adult with an advanced solid tumor such as melanoma, head and neck, liver or kidney cancer. This material consisted of CD4+ or CD8+ T cells sorted from blood, taken in a trial of the OX40 agonist ivuxolimab. The CDR3 DNA reads as TGTGCCAGCAGTTATATAGGGGGCGCAACTAATGAAAAACTGTTTTTT. This sequence encodes CASSYIGGATNEKLFF.